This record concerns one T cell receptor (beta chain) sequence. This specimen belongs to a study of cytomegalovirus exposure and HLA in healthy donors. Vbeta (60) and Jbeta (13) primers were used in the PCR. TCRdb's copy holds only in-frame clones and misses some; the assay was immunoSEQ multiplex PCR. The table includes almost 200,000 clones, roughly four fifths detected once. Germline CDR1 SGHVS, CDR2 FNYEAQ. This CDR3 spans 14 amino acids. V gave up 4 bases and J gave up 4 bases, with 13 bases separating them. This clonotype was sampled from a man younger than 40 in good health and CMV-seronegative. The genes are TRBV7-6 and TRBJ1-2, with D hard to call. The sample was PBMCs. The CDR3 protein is CASSSRAGTYGYTF. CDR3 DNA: TGTGCCAGCAGCTCAAGGGCGGGCACCTATGGCTACACCTTC.